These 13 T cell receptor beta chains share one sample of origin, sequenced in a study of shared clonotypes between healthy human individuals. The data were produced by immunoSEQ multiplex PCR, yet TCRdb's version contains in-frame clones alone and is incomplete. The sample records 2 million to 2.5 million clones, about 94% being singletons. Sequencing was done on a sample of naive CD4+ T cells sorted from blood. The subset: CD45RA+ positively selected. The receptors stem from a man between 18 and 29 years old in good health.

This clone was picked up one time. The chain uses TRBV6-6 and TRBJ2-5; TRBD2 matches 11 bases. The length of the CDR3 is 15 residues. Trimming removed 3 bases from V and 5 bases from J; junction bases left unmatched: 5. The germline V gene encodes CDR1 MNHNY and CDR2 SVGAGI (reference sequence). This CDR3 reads CASSYSSGGRETQYF. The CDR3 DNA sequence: TGTGCCAGCAGTTATTCTAGCGGGGGGAGGGAGACCCAGTACTTC.

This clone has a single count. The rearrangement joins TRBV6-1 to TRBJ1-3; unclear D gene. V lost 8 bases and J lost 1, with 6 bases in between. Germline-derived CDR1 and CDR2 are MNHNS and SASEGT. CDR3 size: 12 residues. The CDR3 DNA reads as TGTGCCAGCGGGAGGTCTGGAAACACCATATATTTT. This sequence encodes CASGRSGNTIYF.

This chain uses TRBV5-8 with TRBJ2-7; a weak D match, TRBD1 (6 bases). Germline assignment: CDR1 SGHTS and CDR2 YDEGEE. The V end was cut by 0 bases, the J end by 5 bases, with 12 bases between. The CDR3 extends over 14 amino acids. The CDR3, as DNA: TGTGCCAGCAGCTTGGGGACAGCGACTCACGAGCAGTACTTC. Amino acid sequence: CASSLGTATHEQYF. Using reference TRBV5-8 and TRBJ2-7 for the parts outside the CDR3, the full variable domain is EAGVTQSPTHLIKTRGQQATLRCSPISGHTSVYWYQQALGLGLQFLLWYDEGEERNRGNFPPRFSGRQFPNYSSELNVNALELEDSALYLCASSLGTATHEQYFGPGTRLTVT.

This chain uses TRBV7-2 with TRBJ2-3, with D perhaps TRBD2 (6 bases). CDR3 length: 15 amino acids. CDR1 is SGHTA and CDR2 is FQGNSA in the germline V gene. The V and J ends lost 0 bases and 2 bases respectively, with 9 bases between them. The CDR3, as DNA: TGTGCCAGCAGCTTAGCGGGGCGGGACACAGATACGCAGTATTTT. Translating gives CASSLAGRDTDTQYF.

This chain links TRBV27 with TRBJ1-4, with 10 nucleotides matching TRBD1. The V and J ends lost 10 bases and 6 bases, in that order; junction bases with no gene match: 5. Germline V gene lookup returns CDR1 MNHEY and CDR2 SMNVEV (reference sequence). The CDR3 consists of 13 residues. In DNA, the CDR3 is TGTGCCACCCGACAGGGGGCGGATGAAAAACTGTTTTTT. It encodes CATRQGADEKLFF.

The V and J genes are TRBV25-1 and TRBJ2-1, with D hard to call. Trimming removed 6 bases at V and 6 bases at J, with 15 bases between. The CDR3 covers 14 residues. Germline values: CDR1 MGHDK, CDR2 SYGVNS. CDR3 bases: TGTGCCAGCAGAGGGCTTTTGGATGGCAATGAGCAGTTCTTC. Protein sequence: CASRGLLDGNEQFF. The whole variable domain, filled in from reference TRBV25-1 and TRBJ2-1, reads EADIYQTPRYLVIGTGKKITLECSQTMGHDKMYWYQQDPGMELHLIHYSYGVNSTEKGDLSSESTVSRIRTEHFPLTLESARPSHTSQYLCASRGLLDGNEQFFGPGTRLTVL.

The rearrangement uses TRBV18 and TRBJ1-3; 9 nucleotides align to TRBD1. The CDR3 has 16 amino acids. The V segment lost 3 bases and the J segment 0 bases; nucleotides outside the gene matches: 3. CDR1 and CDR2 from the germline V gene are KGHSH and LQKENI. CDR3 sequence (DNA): TGTGCCAGCTCACCGCCGACAGGGGGCTCTGGAAACACCATATATTTT. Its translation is CASSPPTGGSGNTIYF. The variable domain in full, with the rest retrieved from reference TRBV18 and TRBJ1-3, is NAGVMQNPRHLVRRRGQEARLRCSPMKGHSHVYWYRQLPEEGLKFMVYLQKENIIDESGMPKERFSAEFPKEGPSILRIQQVVRGDSAAYFCASSPPTGGSGNTIYFGEGSWLTVV.

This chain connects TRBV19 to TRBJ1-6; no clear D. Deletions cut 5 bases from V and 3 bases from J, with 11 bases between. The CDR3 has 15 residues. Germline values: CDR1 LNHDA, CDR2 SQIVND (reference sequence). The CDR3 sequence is CASSYEEIYNSPLHF. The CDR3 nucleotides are TGTGCCAGTAGTTATGAGGAGATCTATAATTCACCCCTCCACTTT.

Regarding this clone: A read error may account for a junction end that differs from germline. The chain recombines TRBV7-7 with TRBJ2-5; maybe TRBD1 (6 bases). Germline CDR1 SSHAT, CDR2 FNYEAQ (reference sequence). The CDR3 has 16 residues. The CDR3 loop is CASSLVSRGGRETQYF. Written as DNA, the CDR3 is TGTGCTAGCAGCTTAGTCTCTCGTGGGGGCCGAGAGACCCAGTACTTC.

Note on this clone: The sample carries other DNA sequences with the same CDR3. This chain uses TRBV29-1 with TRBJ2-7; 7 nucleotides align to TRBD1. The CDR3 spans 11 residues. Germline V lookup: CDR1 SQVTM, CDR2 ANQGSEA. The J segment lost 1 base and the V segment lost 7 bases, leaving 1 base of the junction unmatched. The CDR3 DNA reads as TGCAGCGGGGGACAGTCCTACGAGCAGTACTTC. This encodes CSGGQSYEQYF.

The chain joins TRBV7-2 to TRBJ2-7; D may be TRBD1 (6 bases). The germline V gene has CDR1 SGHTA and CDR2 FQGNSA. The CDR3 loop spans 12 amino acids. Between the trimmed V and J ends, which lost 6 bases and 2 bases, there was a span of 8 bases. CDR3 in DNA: TGTGCCAGCAGACAGGGTCCCTACGAGCAGTACTTC. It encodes CASRQGPYEQYF. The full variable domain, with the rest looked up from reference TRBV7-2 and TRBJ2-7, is GAGVSQSPSNKVTEKGKDVELRCDPISGHTALYWYRQSLGQGLEFLIYFQGNSAPDKSGLPSDRFSAERTGGSVSTLTIQRTQQEDSAVYLCASRQGPYEQYFGPGTRLTVT.

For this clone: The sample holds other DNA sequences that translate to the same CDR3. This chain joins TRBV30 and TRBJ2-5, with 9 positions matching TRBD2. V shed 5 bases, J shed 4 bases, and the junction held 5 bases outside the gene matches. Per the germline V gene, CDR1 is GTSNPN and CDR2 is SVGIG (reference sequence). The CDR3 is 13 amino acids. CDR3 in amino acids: CAWQGLAGETQYF. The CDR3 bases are TGTGCCTGGCAGGGACTAGCCGGAGAGACCCAGTACTTC.

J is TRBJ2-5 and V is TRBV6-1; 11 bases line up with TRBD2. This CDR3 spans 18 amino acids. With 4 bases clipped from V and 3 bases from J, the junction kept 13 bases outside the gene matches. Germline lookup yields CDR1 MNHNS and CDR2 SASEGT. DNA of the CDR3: TGTGCCAGCAGTGCAGAATTTAAAGGGACTAGCGGTAAAGAGACCCAGTACTTC. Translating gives CASSAEFKGTSGKETQYF.